This entry lists 27 T cell receptor beta chains sequenced from one sample in a study of blood T cell repertoires in COVID-19. Profiled with immunoSEQ multiplex PCR; TCRdb holds only in-frame clones, not every one. The repertoire holds around 300,000 clones, with 80% to 90% as singletons. Sequencing was carried out using peripheral blood. The receptor source for this set is a man aged 25-40 years with active or convalescent COVID-19.

The genes are TRBV6-6 and TRBJ1-3; no firm D call. Trimming pared 2 bases from V and 0 bases from J, leaving 11 bases between. The length of the CDR3 is 16 residues. Germline loops: CDR1 MNHNY, CDR2 SVGAGI (reference sequence). The CDR3 spells CASSYAVGGSGNTIYF. The CDR3, as DNA: TGTGCCAGCAGTTACGCCGTTGGAGGCTCTGGAAACACCATATATTTT.

The J gene is TRBJ2-3, the V gene TRBV19; TRBD2 matches 10 bases. The CDR3 has 14 residues. V was clipped by 6 bases and J by 6 bases; unmatched bases: 6. Looked up from germline, CDR1 is LNHDA and CDR2 is SQIVND (reference sequence). CDR3: CASSPGLAVDTQYF. CDR3 nucleotide sequence: TGTGCCAGTAGCCCTGGACTAGCGGTCGATACGCAGTATTTT.

The genes are TRBV28 and TRBJ2-3; D remains unclear. CDR1 and CDR2 (germline): MDHEN, SYDVKM. V lost 10 bases to trimming and J lost 4 bases, with 6 bases between them. The CDR3 contains 10 residues. DNA for the CDR3: TGTGCCACCCGAGCAGATACGCAGTATTTT. Translation gives CATRADTQYF.

The V gene is TRBV28, the J gene TRBJ2-7; the match to TRBD2 covers 11 bases. The germline V gene encodes CDR1 MDHEN and CDR2 SYDVKM. The CDR3 spans 15 residues. J was trimmed by 7 bases and V by 6 bases; bases with no gene match: 11. The CDR3 spells CASSSILAGEDEQYF. CDR3 nucleotides: TGTGCCAGCAGCTCTATACTAGCGGGAGAGGATGAGCAGTACTTC.

The chain is built from TRBV4-2 and TRBJ1-6; D possibly corresponds to TRBD1 (5 bases). Looked up from germline, CDR1 is LGHNA and CDR2 is YNFKEQ. V was pared by 0 bases and J by 7 bases, with 7 bases between. CDR3 size: 14 residues. The CDR3 nucleotides are TGTGCCAGCAGCCAAGATAAGGGGAATTCACCCCTCCACTTT. Translation: CASSQDKGNSPLHF.

This clone was counted a few times. This chain uses TRBV19 with TRBJ1-5, with 9 bases that match TRBD1. This CDR3 region has 14 residues. CDR1 and CDR2 (germline): LNHDA, SQIVND (reference sequence). V lost 8 bases, J lost 6 bases, and 8 bases stayed unmatched. CDR3 residues: CASARTGDRQPQHF. Here the CDR3 DNA reads TGTGCCAGTGCCAGGACAGGGGATCGTCAGCCCCAGCATTTT.

Only one count was recorded for this clone. The V gene is TRBV12-3 or TRBV12-4, the J gene TRBJ2-3, with D possibly matching TRBD2 (5 bases). The CDR3 contains 13 residues. V lost 3 bases, J lost 8 bases, and 12 bases lay in between. This chain's CDR3 is CASSLEVLGTQYF. CDR3 sequence (DNA): TGTGCCAGCAGTTTGGAGGTTCTGGGTACGCAGTATTTT.

V is TRBV5-1 and J is TRBJ2-1; D is unresolved. This CDR3 is 16 amino acids long. The ends were cut back, 0 bases at V and 0 bases at J, with 10 bases in the middle. Germline V CDR1 and CDR2: SGHRS, YFSETQ. The CDR3 loop reads CASSLGPRSSYNEQFF. The CDR3 region has the DNA TGCGCCAGCAGCTTGGGTCCTCGGAGCTCCTACAATGAGCAGTTCTTC.

The J gene is TRBJ1-3, the V gene TRBV3-1 (or the pseudogene TRBV3-2); 10 bases line up with TRBD1. Germline V gives CDR1 LGHDT, CDR2 YNNKEL (reference sequence). V shed 1 base and J 8 bases; nucleotides not matched to a gene: 5. CDR3 length: 15 residues. CDR3 sequence: CASSQAGTGDDTIYF. The CDR3 DNA sequence: TGTGCCAGCAGCCAAGCCGGGACAGGGGACGACACCATATATTTT.

The chain carries TRBV29-1 and TRBJ2-3; 10 nucleotides line up with TRBD2. With 3 bases clipped from V and 9 bases from J, the junction kept 3 bases outside the gene matches. There are 12 residues in the CDR3. Per the germline V gene, CDR1 is SQVTM and CDR2 is ANQGSEA. The CDR3 coding sequence is TGCAGCGTTGACCTAGCGGGAGCCACGCAGTATTTT. Residues: CSVDLAGATQYF.

This clone was seen only once. V usage is TRBV5-6 and J usage is TRBJ1-4; no clear D. Trimming took 4 bases from V and 6 from J, leaving 22 bases between them. The CDR3 extends over 17 amino acids. The V gene's germline CDR1 is SGHDT and CDR2 YYEEEE. CDR3 nucleotides: TGTGCCAGCAGCCTGCTTAGTGGGGTTCGCGGGGATGAAAAACTGTTTTTT. Protein product: CASSLLSGVRGDEKLFF. Drawing the rest from reference TRBV5-6 and TRBJ1-4, the complete variable domain is DAGVTQSPTHLIKTRGQQVTLRCSPKSGHDTVSWYQQALGQGPQFIFQYYEEEERQRGNFPDRFSGHQFPNYSSELNVNALLLGDSALYLCASSLLSGVRGDEKLFFGSGTQLSVL.

This clone appeared once. The chain carries TRBV5-6 and TRBJ1-3; TRBD1 matches 8 bases. J lost 1 base, V lost 0 bases, and 9 bases had no gene match. Germline V gives CDR1 SGHDT, CDR2 YYEEEE. The CDR3 extends over 18 amino acids. CDR3 in amino acids: CASSLVLGQGSSGNTIYF. The CDR3 region has the DNA TGTGCCAGCAGCTTGGTTCTCGGACAGGGCTCATCTGGAAACACCATATATTTT.

The chain joins TRBV13 to TRBJ2-1, with D possibly being TRBD1 (5 bases). The CDR3 is made up of 13 amino acids. The germline V and J ends were trimmed by 5 bases and 7 bases, with 12 bases remaining between them. Germline V gene lookup returns CDR1 PRHDT and CDR2 FYEKMQ (reference sequence). The CDR3 here is CASSLDQGNEQFF. For the CDR3, the DNA is TGTGCCAGCAGCCTAGACCAGGGTAATGAGCAGTTCTTC.

Here the CDR3 DNA reads TGTGCCAGCAGCTTCGATGCCGGAGTAGATACGCAGTATTTT. Its protein product is CASSFDAGVDTQYF. The chain carries TRBV11-2 and TRBJ2-3; D uncertain. The CDR3 is 14 residues long. The germline V gene has CDR1 SGHAT and CDR2 FQNNGV. Trimming removed 3 bases from V and 5 bases from J, with 12 bases in between.

The chain uses TRBV13 and TRBJ2-1, with D tentatively TRBD1 or TRBD2 (5 bases each). Trimming stripped 5 bases from V and 9 bases from J, with 14 bases between. Germline CDR1 PRHDT, CDR2 FYEKMQ (reference sequence). The CDR3 has 13 residues. This chain's CDR3 is CASSLEGLAEQFF. The CDR3 DNA reads TGTGCCAGCAGCCTAGAGGGGCTCGCTGAGCAGTTCTTC. The full variable domain, rest sourced from reference TRBV13 and TRBJ2-1, is AAGVIQSPRHLIKEKRETATLKCYPIPRHDTVYWYQQGPGQDPQFLISFYEKMQSDKGSIPDRFSAQQFSDYHSELNMSSLELGDSALYFCASSLEGLAEQFFGPGTRLTVL.

The chain uses TRBV7-2 and TRBJ1-6; D unclear. The CDR3 extends over 18 amino acids. The V end was cut by 3 bases, the J end by 0 bases, with 15 bases between. Germline CDR1 reads SGHTA; CDR2 reads FQGNSA. The CDR3 region is CASSLYRLRSSYNSPLHF. The CDR3, as DNA: TGTGCCAGCAGCTTGTATCGGTTAAGGAGCTCCTATAATTCACCCCTCCACTTT.

The chain couples TRBV10-3 to TRBJ1-1; a weak D match, TRBD1 (5 bases). V dropped 5 bases and J dropped 5 bases, with 12 bases sitting between them. This CDR3 region has 13 residues. Germline-derived CDR1 and CDR2 are ENHRY and SYGVKD. DNA of the CDR3: TGTGCCATCAGTACCACACAGGAGACTGAAGCTTTCTTT. Encoded protein: CAISTTQETEAFF.

The chain links TRBV20-1 to TRBJ2-3; perhaps TRBD2 as D (5 bases). V was trimmed by 6 bases and J by 11 bases, leaving 15 bases between them. CDR3 length: 11 residues. The V gene's germline CDR1 is DFQATT and CDR2 SNEGSKA (reference sequence). The CDR3 bases are TGCAGTGCCGAGGAGGACGGGGAGCAGTATTTT. It yields the protein CSAEEDGEQYF.

The chain is built from TRBV6-1 and TRBJ1-1, with D possibly TRBD1 on 5 matching bases. The germline V gene has CDR1 MNHNS and CDR2 SASEGT. Trimming pared 2 bases from V and 4 bases from J, leaving 11 bases between. The CDR3 has 14 residues. The CDR3 loop reads CASSEHSGGTEAFF. Here the CDR3 DNA reads TGTGCCAGCAGTGAACATTCGGGGGGCACTGAAGCTTTCTTT.

This clone was seen once. The rearrangement links TRBV6-4 to TRBJ2-2; 12 bases match TRBD2. Losses at the gene ends were 5 bases for V and 1 base for J; bases not matched to a gene: 5. The CDR3 sequence is 17 residues long. Germline lookup yields CDR1 MRHNA and CDR2 SNTAGT. Here the CDR3 DNA reads TGTGCCAGCAGTAGGAGACTAGCGGGAGAGAACACCGGGGAGCTGTTTTTT. Its translation: CASSRRLAGENTGELFF.

This clone appeared a few times. This rearrangement joins TRBV20-1 to TRBJ2-5; 13 bases match TRBD2. J gave up 5 bases and V 3 bases, and 9 bases lay outside the gene matches. Germline assignment: CDR1 DFQATT and CDR2 SNEGSKA (reference sequence). The CDR3 runs 16 residues. Here the CDR3 DNA reads TGCAGTGCTAGTCGATCGGGACTAGCGGGGATGGAGACCCAGTACTTC. It codes for CSASRSGLAGMETQYF.

In this sample, this clone turned up a few times. The chain employs TRBV19 and TRBJ1-2; D remains ambiguous. The germline V gene has CDR1 LNHDA and CDR2 SQIVND (reference sequence). CDR3 length: 16 amino acids. V shed 4 bases and J shed 0 bases, with 15 bases lying between them. DNA for the CDR3: TGTGCCAGTAGTAAACTCCGTTCAGAGGCTAACTATGGCTACACCTTC. Translation gives CASSKLRSEANYGYTF.

The rearrangement joins TRBV7-9 to TRBJ2-3; 9 positions agree with TRBD1. The CDR3 sequence is 16 residues long. V shed 5 bases and J 4 bases; nucleotides not matched to a gene: 10. From germline, CDR1 is SEHNR and CDR2 FQNEAQ (reference sequence). CDR3 sequence reads: CASSLVGDRAPDTQYF. The CDR3 DNA follows: TGTGCCAGCAGCCTAGTAGGGGACAGGGCCCCAGATACGCAGTATTTT.

The chain links TRBV24-1 to TRBJ1-2; 8 positions agree with TRBD1. This CDR3 comprises 11 residues. Germline V gene lookup returns CDR1 KGHDR and CDR2 SFDVKD. Trimming took 9 bases from V and 6 from J; bases not matched to a gene: 2. The CDR3 sequence is CATGGQDGYTF. The CDR3 region has the DNA TGTGCCACCGGGGGACAGGATGGCTACACCTTC.

Here the CDR3 DNA reads TGTGCCAGTTGGGACAGCCTCAACGCGCAGTTCTTC. The encoded protein is CASWDSLNAQFF. This rearrangement joins TRBV27 to TRBJ2-1; 7 bases fit TRBD1. The germline V gene has CDR1 MNHEY and CDR2 SMNVEV (reference sequence). This CDR3 spans 12 amino acids. Trimming at V came to 9 bases and at J to 12 bases, leaving 11 bases not matched to a gene.

The gene calls are TRBV27 and TRBJ1-2; D call uncertain. This CDR3 contains 12 residues. Germline V lookup: CDR1 MNHEY, CDR2 SMNVEV (reference sequence). V lost 2 bases and J 6 bases, leaving 7 bases between the germline ends. The CDR3 bases are TGTGCCAGCAGTTTAACGGGGAATGGCTACACCTTC. This codes for CASSLTGNGYTF.

The chain recombines TRBV7-9 with TRBJ1-2; 12 bases match TRBD1. This CDR3 has 15 amino acids. With V trimmed by 3 bases and J by 7 bases, 6 bases remained unmatched. The germline V gene has CDR1 SEHNR and CDR2 FQNEAQ (reference sequence). CDR3 in DNA: TGTGCCAGCAGCTTTACGGGACAGGGGGCGCCTGGCTACACCTTC. Translating it yields CASSFTGQGAPGYTF.